This is a list of T cell receptor beta chains from one sample in a study of shared clonotypes between healthy human individuals. The table came from immunoSEQ multiplex PCR; TCRdb's copy has only in-frame clones and leaves some out. The sample lists 2,100,000 or so clones; more than 90% were seen once. The sequenced sample consisted of naive CD4+ T cells sorted from blood. These TCRs come from a man aged 18 to 29 in good health. CDR3s include the opening cysteine and the closing phenylalanine or tryptophan. Each record gives: CDR3 protein, J gene, V gene.

CDR3: CSVETSSTDTQYF
J: TRBJ2-3
V: TRBV29-1

CDR3: CASRSPGQLNSPLHF
J: TRBJ1-6
V: TRBV6-1

CDR3: CSVEDRGRGFYEQYF
J: TRBJ2-7
V: TRBV29-1

CDR3: CASRTYRGRGTDTQYF
J: TRBJ2-3
V: TRBV11-2

CDR3: CAWSVSPSRDQYF
J: TRBJ2-5
V: TRBV30

CDR3: CASSYVWGPYEQYF
J: TRBJ2-7
V: TRBV5-1

CDR3: CASSYSTQGVGELFF
J: TRBJ2-2
V: TRBV6-5

CDR3: CASGTRWGNTIYF
J: TRBJ1-3
V: TRBV9

CDR3: CASSVDGNSYNEQFF
J: TRBJ2-1
V: TRBV9

CDR3: CAISPFVAGGSEQFF
J: TRBJ2-1
V: TRBV10-3

CDR3: CAISERGHYEQYF
J: TRBJ2-7
V: TRBV10-3

CDR3: CASSESRGGELFF
J: TRBJ2-2
V: TRBV10-1

CDR3: CASSPQGGYQETQYF
J: TRBJ2-5
V: TRBV6-5

CDR3: CASSIAGRSSPLHF
J: TRBJ1-6
V: TRBV19

CDR3: CSVEGGRGEQYF
J: TRBJ2-7
V: TRBV29-1

CDR3: CASSNRGSEQYF
J: TRBJ2-7
V: TRBV5-1

CDR3: CASSLVGGLAVYEQYF
J: TRBJ2-7
V: TRBV11-2

CDR3: CSVEVGGGYTF
J: TRBJ1-2
V: TRBV29-1

CDR3: CASSFSTGLGNTIYF
J: TRBJ1-3
V: TRBV28

CDR3: CASSASPGTEAFF
J: TRBJ1-1
V: TRBV7-7

CDR3: CASSLGSGGSYNEQFF
J: TRBJ2-1
V: TRBV7-6

CDR3: CASSLGASGSTDTQYF
J: TRBJ2-3
V: TRBV5-1

CDR3: CASRHDRGRNQPQHF
J: TRBJ1-5
V: TRBV28

CDR3: CASLHEGGTEAFF
J: TRBJ1-1
V: TRBV5-1

CDR3: CASSHPRGRDVGQPQHF
J: TRBJ1-5
V: TRBV4-1

CDR3: CASSLEAGRRYGYTF
J: TRBJ1-2
V: TRBV28

CDR3: CASSFGTGMTGELFF
J: TRBJ2-2
V: TRBV7-9

CDR3: CASSAGYLTDTQYF
J: TRBJ2-3
V: TRBV28

CDR3: CASRRGLAGTEDF
J: TRBJ2-7
V: TRBV6-5

CDR3: CASSHSTLSNEKLFF
J: TRBJ1-4
V: TRBV25-1

CDR3: CASSPGTGVNTEAFF
J: TRBJ1-1
V: TRBV18

CDR3: CASSLLGLSTDTQYF
J: TRBJ2-3
V: TRBV4-1

CDR3: CASSLAGTGYNTIYF
J: TRBJ1-3
V: TRBV28

CDR3: CASSQAPGHMNTEAFF
J: TRBJ1-1
V: TRBV4-1

CDR3: CASSEYLSPYEQYF
J: TRBJ2-7
V: TRBV10-1

CDR3: CASSPKYWATNYGYTF
J: TRBJ1-2
V: TRBV9

CDR3: CSAQYNEQFF
J: TRBJ2-1
V: TRBV20-1

CDR3: CAWMGLATDTQYF
J: TRBJ2-3
V: TRBV30

CDR3: CASSHSRGKGTGELFF
J: TRBJ2-2
V: TRBV13

CDR3: CASRLPGDRVPQYF
J: TRBJ2-4
V: TRBV6-6

CDR3: CASKSELAGNTEAFF
J: TRBJ1-1
V: TRBV2

CDR3: CASSYSSGLDLFF
J: TRBJ1-4
V: TRBV6-5

CDR3: CAWEAYRGRGLFF
J: TRBJ1-4
V: TRBV30

CDR3: CASSSGPGLEKLFF
J: TRBJ1-4
V: TRBV5-4

CDR3: CASSSGLHTGELFF
J: TRBJ2-2
V: TRBV5-1

CDR3: CASSLPGEKLFF
J: TRBJ1-4
V: TRBV28

CDR3: CASSSGDRGYSPLHF
J: TRBJ1-6
V: TRBV28

CDR3: CASSLDIGQGEFEQYF
J: TRBJ2-7
V: TRBV11-2

CDR3: CASSYGQANYGYTF
J: TRBJ1-2
V: TRBV6-5

CDR3: CASSPGTNGEQYF
J: TRBJ2-7
V: TRBV18

CDR3: CASSPGGRRDTQYF
J: TRBJ2-3
V: TRBV11-2

CDR3: CASSESRFERNIQYF
J: TRBJ2-4
V: TRBV7-8